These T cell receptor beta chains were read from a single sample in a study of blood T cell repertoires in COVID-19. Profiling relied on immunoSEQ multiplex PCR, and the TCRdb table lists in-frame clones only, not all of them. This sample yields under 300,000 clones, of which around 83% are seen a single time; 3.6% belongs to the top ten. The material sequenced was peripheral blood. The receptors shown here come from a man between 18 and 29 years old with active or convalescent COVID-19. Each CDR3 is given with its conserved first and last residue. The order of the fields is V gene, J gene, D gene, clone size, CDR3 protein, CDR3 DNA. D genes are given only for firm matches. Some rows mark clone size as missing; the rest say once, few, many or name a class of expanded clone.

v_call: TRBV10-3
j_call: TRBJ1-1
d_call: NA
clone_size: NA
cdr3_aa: CAIRTDKADTEAFF
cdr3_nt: TGTGCCATCAGGACTGATAAAGCGGACACTGAAGCTTTCTTT

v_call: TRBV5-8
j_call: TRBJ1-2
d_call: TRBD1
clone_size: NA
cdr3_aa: CASSPDRGRGGYTF
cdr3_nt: TGTGCCAGCAGCCCGGACAGGGGGCGAGGTGGCTACACCTTC

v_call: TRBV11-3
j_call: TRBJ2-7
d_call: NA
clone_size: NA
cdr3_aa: CASSLVAGSAYEQYF
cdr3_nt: TGTGCCAGCAGCTTAGTGGCAGGGTCGGCCTACGAGCAGTACTTC

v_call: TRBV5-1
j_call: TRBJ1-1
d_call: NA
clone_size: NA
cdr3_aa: CASSGGDGNTEAFF
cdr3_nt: TGCGCCAGCAGCGGCGGGGACGGGAACACTGAAGCTTTCTTT

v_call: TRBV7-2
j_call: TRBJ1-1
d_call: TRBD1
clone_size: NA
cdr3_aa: CASSTGQGRWYTEAFF
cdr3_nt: TGTGCCAGCAGCACGGGACAGGGACGGTGGTACACTGAAGCTTTCTTT

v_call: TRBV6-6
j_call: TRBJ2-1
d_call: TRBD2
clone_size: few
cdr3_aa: CASSLAVSYNEQFF
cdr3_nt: TGTGCCAGCAGTCTAGCGGTCTCCTACAATGAGCAGTTCTTC

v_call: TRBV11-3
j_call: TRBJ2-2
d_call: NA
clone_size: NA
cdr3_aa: CASSLGSGRELFF
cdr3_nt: TGTGCCAGCAGCTTAGGATCAGGGAGGGAGCTGTTTTTT

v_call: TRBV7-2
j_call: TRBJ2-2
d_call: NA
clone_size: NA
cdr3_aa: CASSLVGGPNTGELFF
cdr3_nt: TGTGCCAGCAGCTTAGTGGGCGGGCCAAACACCGGGGAGCTGTTTTTT

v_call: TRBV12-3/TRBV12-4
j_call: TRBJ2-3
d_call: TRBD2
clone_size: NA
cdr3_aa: CASSQSFAGAPYF
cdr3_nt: TGTGCCAGCAGTCAGTCCTTTGCGGGAGCTCCGTATTTT

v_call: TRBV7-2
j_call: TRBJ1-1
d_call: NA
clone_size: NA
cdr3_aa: CASTPSRSTEAFF
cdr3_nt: TGTGCCAGCACCCCTTCCCGGAGCACTGAAGCTTTCTTT

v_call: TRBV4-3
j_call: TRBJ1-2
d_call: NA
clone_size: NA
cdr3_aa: CASSQDTDYGYTF
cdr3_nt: TGCGCCAGCAGCCAAGATACAGACTATGGCTACACCTTC

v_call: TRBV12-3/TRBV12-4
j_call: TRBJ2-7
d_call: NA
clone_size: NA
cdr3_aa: CASSFSSPYEQYF
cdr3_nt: TGTGCCAGCAGTTTTTCCTCTCCGTACGAGCAGTACTTC

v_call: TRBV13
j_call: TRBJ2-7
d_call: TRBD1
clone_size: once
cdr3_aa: CASSLGGQGFYEQYF
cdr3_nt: TGTGCCAGCAGCTTAGGGGGACAGGGATTTTACGAGCAGTACTTC

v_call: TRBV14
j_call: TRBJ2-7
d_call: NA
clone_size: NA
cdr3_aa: CASSPTRGFRVDEQYF
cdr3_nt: TGTGCCAGCAGCCCCACCAGGGGTTTTAGGGTGGACGAGCAGTACTTC

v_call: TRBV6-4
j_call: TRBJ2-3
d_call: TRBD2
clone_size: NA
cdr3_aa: CASSDLITSGITDTQYF
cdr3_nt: TGTGCCAGCAGTGACCTGATTACTAGCGGGATCACAGATACGCAGTATTTT

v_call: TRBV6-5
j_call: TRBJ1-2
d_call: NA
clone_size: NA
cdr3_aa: CASSLQFYGYTF
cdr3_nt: TGTGCCAGCAGCCTGCAGTTCTATGGCTACACCTTC

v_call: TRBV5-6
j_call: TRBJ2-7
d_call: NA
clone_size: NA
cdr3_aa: CASSSGQSYEQYF
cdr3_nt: TGTGCCAGCAGCAGTGGACAGAGCTACGAGCAGTACTTC

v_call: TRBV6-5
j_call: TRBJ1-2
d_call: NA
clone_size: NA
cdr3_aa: CASTLDYSGPGTF
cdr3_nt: TGTGCCAGCACCCTGGACTATTCAGGACCGGGCACCTTC

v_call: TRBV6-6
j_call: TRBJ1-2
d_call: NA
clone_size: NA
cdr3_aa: CASSYSPLRGYGYTF
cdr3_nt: TGTGCCAGCAGTTACTCCCCTCTTCGGGGTTATGGCTACACCTTC

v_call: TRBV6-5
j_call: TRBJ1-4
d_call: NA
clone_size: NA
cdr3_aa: CASSYLPPDSLFF
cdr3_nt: TGTGCCAGCAGTTACCTGCCCCCGGACTCCCTGTTTTTT

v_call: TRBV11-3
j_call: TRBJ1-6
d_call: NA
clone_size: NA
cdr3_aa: CASSPPYSPLHF
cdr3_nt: TGTGCCAGCAGCCCCCCTTACTCGCCCCTCCACTTT

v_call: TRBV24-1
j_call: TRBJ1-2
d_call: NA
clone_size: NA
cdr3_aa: CATRPHSGDGYTF
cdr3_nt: TGTGCCACCAGACCTCATTCAGGGGACGGCTACACCTTC

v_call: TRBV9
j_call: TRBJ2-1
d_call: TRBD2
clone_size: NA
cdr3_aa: CASSVGASGRSYNEQFF
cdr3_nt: TGTGCCAGCAGCGTAGGGGCTAGCGGGAGGTCCTACAATGAGCAGTTCTTC

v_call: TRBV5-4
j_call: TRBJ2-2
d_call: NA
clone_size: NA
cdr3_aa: CASGWGPGELFF
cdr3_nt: TGTGCCAGCGGCTGGGGCCCCGGGGAGCTGTTTTTT

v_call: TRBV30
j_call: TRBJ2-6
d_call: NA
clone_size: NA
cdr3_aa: CAGLAAPGANVLTF
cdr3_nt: TGTGCCGGACTGGCAGCGCCCGGGGCCAACGTCCTGACTTTC

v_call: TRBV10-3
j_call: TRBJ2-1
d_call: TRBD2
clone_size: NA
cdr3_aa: CATTSGGANEQFF
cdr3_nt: TGTGCCACCACTAGCGGGGGGGCCAATGAGCAGTTCTTC